One and the same sample provided the 11 T cell receptor beta chains below, sequenced in a study of PD-1 blockade in classical Hodgkin lymphoma. Every patient experienced relapse after autologous stem cell transplantation, and brentuximab vedotin exposure varied. The method was immunoSEQ multiplex PCR; TCRdb's version includes in-frame clones alone and lacks a portion of them. The data contain a few thousand clones, approximately 66% of them seen just once; the ten biggest clones take up around 60%. Sequencing used peripheral blood mononuclear cells (PBMCs), obtained before the second cycle of nivolumab. Receptors originate from a human donor with classical Hodgkin lymphoma.

This clone was counted a few times. This chain uses TRBV6-1 with TRBJ2-7; D may correspond to TRBD1 or TRBD2 (5 bases each). Trimming removed 5 bases from V and 2 bases from J, with 13 bases in between. This CDR3 has 14 residues. Per the germline V gene, CDR1 is MNHNS and CDR2 is SASEGT. DNA of the CDR3: TGTGCCAGCAGTTATGGGGACGTTACCTACGAGCAGTACTTC. Its protein product is CASSYGDVTYEQYF.

This chain joins TRBV11-2 and TRBJ1-2; 9 nucleotides align to TRBD1. CDR3 size: 16 residues. Germline values: CDR1 SGHAT, CDR2 FQNNGV. The V and J ends lost 2 bases and 4 bases, in that order; junction bases with no gene match: 8. As DNA, the CDR3 is TGTGCCAGCAGCTTAAACGGGGACAGGGCCCTCTATGGCTACACCTTC. Translation gives CASSLNGDRALYGYTF. The whole variable domain, remainder taken from reference TRBV11-2 and TRBJ1-2, is EAGVAQSPRYKIIEKRQSVAFWCNPISGHATLYWYQQILGQGPKLLIQFQNNGVVDDSQLPKDRFSAERLKGVDSTLKIQPAKLEDSAVYLCASSLNGDRALYGYTFGSGTRLTVV.

J is TRBJ1-1 and V is TRBV5-1; D is undetermined. The CDR3 is made up of 13 amino acids. The V end lost 5 bases, the J end lost 1 base, and 9 bases lay between the germline ends. Per germline, CDR1 SGHRS and CDR2 YFSETQ. In DNA form, the CDR3 reads TGCGCCAGCAGTTCCACATCGAACACTGAAGCTTTCTTT. The encoded protein is CASSSTSNTEAFF.

By share, this clone ranks as medium-sized. V is TRBV9 and J is TRBJ1-1, with a weak D call TRBD1 (5 bases). Trimming shortened V by 0 bases and J by 0 bases, and 9 bases separated the two germline ends. CDR3 length equals 15 residues. Germline lookup yields CDR1 SGDLS and CDR2 YYNGEE. CDR3 residues: CASSVGQRMNTEAFF. CDR3 DNA sequence: TGTGCCAGCAGCGTAGGACAGCGGATGAACACTGAAGCTTTCTTT.

The rearrangement links TRBV5-4 to TRBJ2-7; 8 bases are shared with TRBD2. The V and J ends lost 5 bases and 6 bases, in that order; junction bases with no gene match: 7. Germline CDR1 is SGHNT and CDR2 is YYREEE (reference sequence). The CDR3 sequence is 13 residues long. The DNA for the CDR3 is TGTGCCAGCAGACCGGGACTAGTGAGCGAGCAGTACTTC. Protein sequence: CASRPGLVSEQYF.

This clone was detected only a few times. The genes are TRBV11-3 and TRBJ1-6, with unresolved D. The CDR3 has 13 amino acids. Germline V gene sequence: CDR1 SGHNT, CDR2 YENEEA. V was cut by 3 bases and J by 7 bases, with 7 bases left in between. The CDR3 DNA reads TGTGCCAGCAGCTTGGACGGGAATTCACCCCTCCACTTT. Translation gives CASSLDGNSPLHF. The entire variable domain, with the rest obtained from reference TRBV11-3 and TRBJ1-6, is as follows: EAGVVQSPRYKIIEKKQPVAFWCNPISGHNTLYWYLQNLGQGPELLIRYENEEAVDDSQLPKDRFSAERLKGVDSTLKIQPAELGDSAVYLCASSLDGNSPLHFGNGTRLTVT.

The table lists this clone with a count of one. V gene TRBV5-4 combines with J gene TRBJ1-3; D is perhaps TRBD1 (5 bases). This CDR3 has 17 residues. CDR1 is SGHNT, CDR2 YYREEE, per germline (reference sequence). Deletions cut 1 base from V and 0 bases from J, with 14 bases between. The CDR3 loop reads CASSLWGRPSSGNTIYF. CDR3 DNA: TGTGCCAGCAGCTTGTGGGGACGCCCGAGCTCTGGAAACACCATATATTTT.

This chain's CDR3 is CASSYRDRSNQPQHF. DNA for the CDR3: TGTGCCAGCAGCTACCGGGACAGAAGCAATCAGCCCCAGCATTTT. The V and J genes are TRBV11-2 and TRBJ1-5; 7 bases fit TRBD1. Germline V gene lookup returns CDR1 SGHAT and CDR2 FQNNGV. The CDR3 contains 15 residues. The V and J ends lost 4 bases and 1 base, in that order; junction bases with no gene match: 4.

The chain uses TRBV28 and TRBJ2-7, with 12 bases matching TRBD2. Germline V gene data show CDR1 as MDHEN and CDR2 as SYDVKM. The trim removed 6 bases at V and 0 bases at J, leaving 18 bases unmatched. This CDR3 comprises 20 residues. CDR3 region: CASSAALAGGPRPSSYEQYF. The CDR3 coding sequence is TGTGCCAGCAGCGCCGCCCTAGCGGGAGGGCCACGTCCGAGCTCCTACGAGCAGTACTTC.

This chain links TRBV6-1 with TRBJ2-6; D gene ambiguous. The CDR3 contains 15 residues. Looked up from germline, CDR1 is MNHNS and CDR2 is SASEGT. With 5 bases removed from V and 2 bases from J, the gap between germline ends came to 10 bases. The CDR3 here is CASSSHYAGANVLTF. Here the CDR3 DNA reads TGTGCCAGCAGTTCACACTATGCTGGGGCCAACGTCCTGACTTTC.

The chain carries TRBV5-1 and TRBJ2-3, with 8 bases matching TRBD2. The CDR3 length is 14 residues. V dropped 1 base and J dropped 5; count of bases not matched to a gene: 3. Germline CDR1 is SGHRS and CDR2 is YFSETQ. The CDR3 loop is CASSLRLAGDTQYF. The CDR3 region has the DNA TGCGCCAGCAGCTTGCGGCTAGCGGGAGATACGCAGTATTTT.